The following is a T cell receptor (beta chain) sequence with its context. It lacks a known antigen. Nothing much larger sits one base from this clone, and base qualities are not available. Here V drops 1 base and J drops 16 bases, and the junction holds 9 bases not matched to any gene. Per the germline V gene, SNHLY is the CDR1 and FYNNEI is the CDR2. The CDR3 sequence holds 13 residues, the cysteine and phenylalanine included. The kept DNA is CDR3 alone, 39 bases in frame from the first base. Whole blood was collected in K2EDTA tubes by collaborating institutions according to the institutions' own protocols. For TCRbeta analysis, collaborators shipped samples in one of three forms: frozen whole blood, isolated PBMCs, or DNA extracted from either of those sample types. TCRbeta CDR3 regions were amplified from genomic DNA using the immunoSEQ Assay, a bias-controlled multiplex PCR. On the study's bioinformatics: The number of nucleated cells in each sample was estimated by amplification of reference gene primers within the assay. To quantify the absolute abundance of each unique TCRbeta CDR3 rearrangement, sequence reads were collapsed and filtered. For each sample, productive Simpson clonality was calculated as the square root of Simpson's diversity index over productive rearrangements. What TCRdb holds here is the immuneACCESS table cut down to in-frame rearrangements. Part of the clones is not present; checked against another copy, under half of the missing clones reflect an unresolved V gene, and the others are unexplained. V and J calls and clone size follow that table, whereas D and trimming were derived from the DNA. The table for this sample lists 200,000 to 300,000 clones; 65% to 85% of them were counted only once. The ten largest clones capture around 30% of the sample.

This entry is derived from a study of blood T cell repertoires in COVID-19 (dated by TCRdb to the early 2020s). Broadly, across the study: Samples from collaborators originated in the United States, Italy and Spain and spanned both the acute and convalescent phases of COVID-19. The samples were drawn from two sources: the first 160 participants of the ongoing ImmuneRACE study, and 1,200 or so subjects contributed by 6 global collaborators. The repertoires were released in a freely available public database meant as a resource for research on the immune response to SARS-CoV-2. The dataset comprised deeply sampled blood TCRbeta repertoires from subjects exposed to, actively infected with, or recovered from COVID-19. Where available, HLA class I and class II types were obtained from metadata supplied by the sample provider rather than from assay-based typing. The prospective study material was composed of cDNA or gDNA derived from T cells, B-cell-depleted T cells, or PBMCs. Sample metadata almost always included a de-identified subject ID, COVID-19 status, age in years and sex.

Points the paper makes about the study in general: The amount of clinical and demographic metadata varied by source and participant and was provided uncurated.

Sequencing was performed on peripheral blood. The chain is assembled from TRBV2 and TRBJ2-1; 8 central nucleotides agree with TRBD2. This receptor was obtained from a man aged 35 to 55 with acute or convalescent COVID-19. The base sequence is TGTGCCAGCAGTGAAGTGCGGGAGGTGGGCGGTTTCTTC. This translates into CASSEVREVGGFF. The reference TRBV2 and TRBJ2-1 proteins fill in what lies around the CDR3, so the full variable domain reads EPEVTQTPSHQVTQMGQEVILRCVPISNHLYFYWYRQILGQKVEFLVSFYNNEISEKSEIFDDQFSVERPDGSNFTLKIRSTKLEDSAMYFCASSEVREVGGFFGPGTRLTVL.